This TCR beta chain originates from a study of T cell changes during pregnancy in multiple sclerosis. Using immunoSEQ multiplex PCR, the repertoire was profiled, and TCRdb retains in-frame clones only, with some absent. The top ten clones hold roughly 0.94% of a sample with 65,000 to 80,000 clones, approximately 95% of them seen once. Germline V CDR1 and CDR2: SNHLY, FYNNEI. The CDR3 has 18 amino acids. The germline V and J ends were trimmed by 6 bases and 4 bases, with 25 bases remaining between them. The sample consisted of peripheral blood, taken in the first trimester of pregnancy. The chain carries TRBV2 and TRBJ1-3; D perhaps matches TRBD1 (6 bases). This receptor was obtained from a female donor with multiple sclerosis, enrolled in a pregnancy study. This CDR3 is CASSASLGQGTPGNTIYF. The CDR3 DNA reads TGTGCCAGCAGCGCCTCGTTAGGTCAGGGGACGCCGGGAAACACCATATATTTT.